This TCR beta chain was found in a study of blood T cell repertoires in COVID-19. Whole-study context: Whether acute or convalescent, the COVID-19 samples came from the United States, Italy and Spain. In each case, the material was cDNA or gDNA derived from T cells, B-cell-depleted T cells, or PBMCs.

CDR3 length: 16 amino acids. Trimming at V came to 4 bases and at J to 2 bases, leaving 9 bases not matched to a gene. From germline, CDR1 is MGHRA and CDR2 YSYEKL. Authors' data handling: Amplifying reference gene primers gave estimates of nucleated cell counts. The table came from immunoSEQ multiplex PCR; TCRdb's copy has only in-frame clones and leaves some out. For V, J and clone size, that table is used; D and trimming come from the DNA. This table holds some 210,000 clones, about 83% found once. The specimen sequenced was peripheral blood. This chain uses TRBV4-1 with TRBJ2-7, with TRBD1 matching 9 bases. This TCR derives from a woman in her 70s with active or convalescent COVID-19. The CDR3, as DNA: TGCGCCAGCAGCCTAAAACCGGGACAGGGTCCCTACGAGCAGTACTTC. It translates to CASSLKPGQGPYEQYF.